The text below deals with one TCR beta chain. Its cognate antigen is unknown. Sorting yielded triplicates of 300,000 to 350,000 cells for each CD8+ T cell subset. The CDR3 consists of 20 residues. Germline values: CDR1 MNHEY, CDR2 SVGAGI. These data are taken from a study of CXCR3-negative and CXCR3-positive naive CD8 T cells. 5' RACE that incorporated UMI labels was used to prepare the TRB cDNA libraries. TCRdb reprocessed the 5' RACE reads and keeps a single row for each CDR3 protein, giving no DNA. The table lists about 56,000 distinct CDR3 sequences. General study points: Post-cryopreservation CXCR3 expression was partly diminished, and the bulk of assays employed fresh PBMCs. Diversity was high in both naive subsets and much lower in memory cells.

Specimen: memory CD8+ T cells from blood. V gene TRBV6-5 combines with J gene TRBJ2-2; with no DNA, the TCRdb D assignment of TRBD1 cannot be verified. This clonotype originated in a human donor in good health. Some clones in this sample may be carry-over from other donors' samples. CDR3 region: CASSYPPGQGAGRGIGELFF.